One and the same sample provided the 16 T cell receptor beta chains below, sequenced in a study of blood T cell repertoires in COVID-19. Measured with immunoSEQ multiplex PCR; TCRdb has only the in-frame clones, and not every one. The data contain about 480,000 clones, roughly nine tenths of them singletons. The sequenced material came from PBMCs or T cells enriched from blood (not recorded which). These receptors were collected from a woman aged 55-69 years who had recovered from COVID-19.

The chain is built from TRBV5-8 and TRBJ1-2; TRBD1 agrees at 10 bases. The germline CDR1 and CDR2 sequences are SGHTS and YDEGEE. V was pared by 1 base and J by 7 bases, with 4 bases of the junction left unmatched. The CDR3 totals 14 residues. CDR3 bases: TGTGCCAGCAGCTTGAGCTGGACAGGGGGTGGCTACACCTTC. It codes for CASSLSWTGGGYTF.

The chain recombines TRBV18 with TRBJ1-6; 7 positions match TRBD1. Looked up from germline, CDR1 is KGHSH and CDR2 is LQKENI. The ends lost 3 bases at V and 10 bases at J; junction bases unmatched: 12. The CDR3 has 16 residues. DNA of the CDR3: TGTGCCAGCTCACCGGGACAGTCTAAAGGGGGGTCACCCCTCCACTTT. Residues: CASSPGQSKGGSPLHF.

The V call is TRBV6-5, the J call TRBJ2-7; D is perhaps TRBD1 (6 bases). CDR1 and CDR2 (germline): MNHEY, SVGAGI. With 6 bases removed from V and 0 bases from J, the gap between germline ends came to 15 bases. The CDR3 is 15 amino acids. Here the CDR3 DNA reads TGTGCCAGCAGACGATACCAGGGGAGCTCCTACGAGCAGTACGTC. It is translated as CASRRYQGSSYEQYV.

The chain joins TRBV27 to TRBJ2-1, with a weak D call TRBD2 (5 bases). Germline CDR1 reads MNHEY; CDR2 reads SMNVEV (reference sequence). The length of the CDR3 is 16 residues. The V and J ends lost 6 bases and 6 bases respectively, with 21 bases between them. The CDR3: CASSSSGVGRLNEQFF. In DNA, the CDR3 is TGTGCCAGCAGCTCCTCCGGGGTAGGGAGACTCAATGAGCAGTTCTTC.

J is TRBJ2-1 and V is TRBV19, with a tentative D call TRBD2 (6 bases). V shed 5 bases and J shed 12 bases, with 26 bases lying between them. The germline V gene has CDR1 LNHDA and CDR2 SQIVND (reference sequence). This CDR3 has 16 amino acids. This chain's CDR3 is CASSLLPGVPYVRQFF. The CDR3 DNA is TGTGCCAGTAGTTTGCTACCGGGAGTCCCCTATGTCAGGCAGTTCTTC. Based on the CDR3 plus reference TRBV19 and TRBJ2-1, the full variable domain is DGGITQSPKYLFRKEGQNVTLSCEQNLNHDAMYWYRQDPGQGLRLIYYSQIVNDFQKGDIAEGYSVSREKKESFPLTVTSAQKNPTAFYLCASSLLPGVPYVRQFFGPGTRLTVL.

V gene TRBV10-2 combines with J gene TRBJ1-2; 9 nucleotides align to TRBD1. CDR1 and CDR2 from the germline V gene are WSHSY and SAAADI. The CDR3 is 15 amino acids. J lost 7 bases, V lost 4 bases, and 10 bases had no gene match. In DNA form, the CDR3 reads TGCGCCAGCAGTGCACTCCGGGACAGGGTCGGTGGCTACACCTTC. This sequence encodes CASSALRDRVGGYTF.

This clone was detected only a few times. The rearrangement uses TRBV3-1 (or the pseudogene TRBV3-2) and TRBJ2-7; D gene unclear. Germline V lookup: CDR1 LGHDT, CDR2 YNNKEL (reference sequence). The CDR3 sequence is 15 residues long. Trimming pared 0 bases from V and 1 base from J, leaving 10 bases between. DNA of the CDR3: TGTGCCAGCAGCCAAGACCCTAGACCGTCCTACGAGCAGTACTTC. Its protein product is CASSQDPRPSYEQYF.

The rearrangement joins TRBV2 to TRBJ2-2; D is ambiguous. The germline V gene encodes CDR1 SNHLY and CDR2 FYNNEI. CDR3 length equals 14 residues. V lost 6 bases and J lost 1, with 9 bases in between. The CDR3 sequence is CASSPTGNTGELFF. CDR3 bases: TGTGCCAGCAGCCCCACTGGGAACACCGGGGAGCTGTTTTTT.

This chain connects TRBV9 to TRBJ2-6; 12 bases agree with TRBD1. CDR1 and CDR2 from the germline V gene are SGDLS and YYNGEE. J lost 2 bases, V lost 4 bases, and 10 bases had no gene match. The CDR3 is 19 residues long. The CDR3 region is CASSLPRDRGRPGANVLTF. In nucleotides, the CDR3 is TGTGCCAGCAGCCTACCCCGGGACAGGGGGCGCCCTGGGGCCAACGTCCTGACTTTC.

This clone was recorded only once. The CDR3, as DNA: TGTGCCAGCAGTAGGGGTTACGAGCAGTACGTC. Amino acids: CASSRGYEQYV. The V call is TRBV2, the J call TRBJ2-7; TRBD1 is a possible D gene (5 bases). Germline values: CDR1 SNHLY, CDR2 FYNNEI. The CDR3 runs 11 residues. Trimming cost V 5 bases and J 4 bases, with 6 bases left between them.

This clone was picked up a small number of times. V usage is TRBV4-1 and J usage is TRBJ2-3, with D tentatively TRBD2 (6 bases). Germline CDR1 reads MGHRA; CDR2 reads YSYEKL. The CDR3 has 18 residues. V was clipped by 0 bases and J by 1 base, with 17 bases between them. The CDR3 protein is CASSQDPPRGIGTDTQYF. CDR3 in DNA: TGCGCCAGCAGCCAAGATCCCCCCCGGGGGATCGGCACAGATACGCAGTATTTT.

DNA of the CDR3: TGTGCCAGCAGCGGGACAGGGGGCGCTAACTATGGCTACACCTTC. Its translation is CASSGTGGANYGYTF. This chain links TRBV3-1 (or the pseudogene TRBV3-2) with TRBJ1-2; TRBD1 aligns across 12 bases. Losses at the gene ends were 5 bases for V and 0 bases for J; bases not matched to a gene: 1. Looked up from germline, CDR1 is LGHDT and CDR2 is YNNKEL (reference sequence). The CDR3 runs to 15 residues.

This sequence joins TRBV2 and TRBJ1-1; TRBD1 matches 7 bases. The CDR3 is 15 amino acids. With V trimmed by 3 bases and J by 4 bases, 8 bases remained unmatched. Looked up from germline, CDR1 is SNHLY and CDR2 is FYNNEI. The CDR3 region has the DNA TGTGCCAGCAGTGAGGGTAGAGGGGGCGTCACTGAAGCTTTCTTT. Its translation: CASSEGRGGVTEAFF.

The J gene is TRBJ2-7, the V gene TRBV11-2; the match to TRBD1 covers 7 bases. In germline, CDR1 is SGHAT, CDR2 FQNNGV. The CDR3 length is 15 residues. Trimming took 5 bases from V and 0 from J; bases not matched to a gene: 7. CDR3 amino acids: CASSLGQSYSYEQYV. As DNA, the CDR3 is TGTGCCAGCAGCCTGGGACAGTCCTACTCCTACGAGCAGTACGTC.

This chain links TRBV7-8 with TRBJ2-2; 7 positions match TRBD1. The CDR3 extends over 13 amino acids. J lost 6 bases, V lost 8 bases, and 6 bases had no gene match. Per germline, CDR1 SGHVS and CDR2 FQNEAQ. For the CDR3, the DNA is TGTGCCAGCCGAAAGGGGGCTGCCGGGGAGCTGTTTTTT. Residues: CASRKGAAGELFF.

The chain uses TRBV10-3 and TRBJ2-3; possible D gene TRBD1, 5 bases. Trimming took 4 bases from V and 6 from J, leaving 17 bases between them. The CDR3 has 15 residues. CDR1 ENHRY and CDR2 SYGVKD come from the germline V gene. Written as DNA, the CDR3 is TGTGCCATCAGTGGGCCTGACAGAATGGGGGATACGCAGTATTTT. It specifies CAISGPDRMGDTQYF.